This TCR beta chain was identified during a study of blood T cells in healthy people across ages. A J-beta primer mix and a sample-barcoded 5' primer were used in a second PCR of about 7 to 12 cycles. TCRdb called the 5' RACE reads again in MiXCR, with one record for every CDR3 protein. The sample records hundreds of thousands of distinct CDR3 sequences, 60% to 80% being singletons. The receptor was isolated from a man younger than 40 in good health. Sequencing used blood.

The CDR3 bases are TGTGCCAGCAGCCAAGGTCGGGGGGTGGGACAGGTTGAAGCTTTCTTT. This translates into CASSQGRGVGQVEAFF. This chain links TRBV4-2 with TRBJ1-1, with 8 positions matching TRBD1. The length of the CDR3 is 16 residues. Unmatched junction bases numbered 11, after V lost 1 base and J lost 7 bases. Germline-derived CDR1 and CDR2 are LGHNA and YNFKEQ.